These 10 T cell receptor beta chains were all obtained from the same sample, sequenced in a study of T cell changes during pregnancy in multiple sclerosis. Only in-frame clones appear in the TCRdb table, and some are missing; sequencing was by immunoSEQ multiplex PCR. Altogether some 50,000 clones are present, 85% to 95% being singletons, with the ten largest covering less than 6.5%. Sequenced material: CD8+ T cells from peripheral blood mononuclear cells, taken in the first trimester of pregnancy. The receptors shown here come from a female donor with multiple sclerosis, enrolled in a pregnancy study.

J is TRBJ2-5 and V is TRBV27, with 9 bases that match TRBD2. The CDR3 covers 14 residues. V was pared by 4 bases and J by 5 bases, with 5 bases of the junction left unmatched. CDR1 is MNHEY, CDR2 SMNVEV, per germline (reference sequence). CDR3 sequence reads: CASSSIAGAETQYF. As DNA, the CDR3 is TGTGCCAGCAGTTCAATAGCGGGAGCGGAGACCCAGTACTTC.

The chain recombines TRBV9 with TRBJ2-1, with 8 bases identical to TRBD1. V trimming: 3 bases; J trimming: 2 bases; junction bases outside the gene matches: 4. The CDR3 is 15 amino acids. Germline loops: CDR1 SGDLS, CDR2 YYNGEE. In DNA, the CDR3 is TGTGCCAGCAGCGGACAGGGGATAACCTACAATGAGCAGTTCTTC. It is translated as CASSGQGITYNEQFF. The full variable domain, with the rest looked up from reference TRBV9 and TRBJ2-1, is DSGVTQTPKHLITATGQRVTLRCSPRSGDLSVYWYQQSLDQGLQFLIQYYNGEERAKGNILERFSAQQFPDLHSELNLSSLELGDSALYFCASSGQGITYNEQFFGPGTRLTVL.

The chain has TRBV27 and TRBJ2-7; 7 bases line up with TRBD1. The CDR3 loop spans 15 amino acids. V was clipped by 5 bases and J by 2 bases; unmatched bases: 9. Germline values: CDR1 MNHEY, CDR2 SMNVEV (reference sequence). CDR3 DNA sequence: TGTGCCAGCAGTCTGCCCGTGGACAGGCCCTACGAGCAGTACTTC. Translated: CASSLPVDRPYEQYF.

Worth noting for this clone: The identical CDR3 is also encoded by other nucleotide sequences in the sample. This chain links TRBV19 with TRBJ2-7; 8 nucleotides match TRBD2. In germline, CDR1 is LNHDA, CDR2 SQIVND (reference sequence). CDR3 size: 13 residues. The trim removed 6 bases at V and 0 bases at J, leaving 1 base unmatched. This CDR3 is CASSSGSSYEQYF. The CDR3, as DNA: TGTGCCAGTAGCAGCGGGAGCTCCTACGAGCAGTACTTC.

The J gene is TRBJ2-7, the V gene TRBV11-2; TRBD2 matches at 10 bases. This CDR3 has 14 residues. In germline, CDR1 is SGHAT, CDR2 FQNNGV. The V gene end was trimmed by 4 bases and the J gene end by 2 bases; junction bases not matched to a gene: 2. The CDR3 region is CASSWTSGTYEQYF. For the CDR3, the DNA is TGTGCCAGCAGCTGGACTAGCGGCACCTACGAGCAGTACTTC.

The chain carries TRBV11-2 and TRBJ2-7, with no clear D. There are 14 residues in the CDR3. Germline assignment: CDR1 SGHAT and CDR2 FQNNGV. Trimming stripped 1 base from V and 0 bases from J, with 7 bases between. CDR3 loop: CASSLVTTSYEQYF. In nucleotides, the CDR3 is TGTGCCAGCAGCTTAGTTACAACCTCCTACGAGCAGTACTTC. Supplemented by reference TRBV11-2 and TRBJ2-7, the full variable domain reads EAGVAQSPRYKIIEKRQSVAFWCNPISGHATLYWYQQILGQGPKLLIQFQNNGVVDDSQLPKDRFSAERLKGVDSTLKIQPAKLEDSAVYLCASSLVTTSYEQYFGPGTRLTVT.

CDR3 coding DNA: TGTGCCAGCAGCTTAGGGGTAGGGACTTCTGTCACCTACAATGAGCAGTTCTTC. The encoded protein is CASSLGVGTSVTYNEQFF. The chain is built from TRBV7-8 and TRBJ2-1; possible D gene TRBD2, 6 bases. Germline CDR1 and CDR2: SGHVS and FQNEAQ. With 1 base removed from V and 2 bases from J, the gap between germline ends came to 18 bases. The CDR3 sequence is 18 residues long.

This CDR3 is CASVLRTGSDGYTF. The CDR3 DNA reads TGTGCCAGTGTTTTGCGGACAGGGTCCGATGGCTACACCTTC. This chain joins TRBV19 and TRBJ1-2; 8 nucleotides align to TRBD1. V lost 8 bases and J lost 6; bases outside the gene matches: 11. This CDR3 comprises 14 residues. CDR1 is LNHDA and CDR2 is SQIVND in the germline V gene (reference sequence). The full variable domain, in which reference TRBV19 and TRBJ1-2 provide the parts outside the CDR3, is DGGITQSPKYLFRKEGQNVTLSCEQNLNHDAMYWYRQDPGQGLRLIYYSQIVNDFQKGDIAEGYSVSREKKESFPLTVTSAQKNPTAFYLCASVLRTGSDGYTFGSGTRLTVV.

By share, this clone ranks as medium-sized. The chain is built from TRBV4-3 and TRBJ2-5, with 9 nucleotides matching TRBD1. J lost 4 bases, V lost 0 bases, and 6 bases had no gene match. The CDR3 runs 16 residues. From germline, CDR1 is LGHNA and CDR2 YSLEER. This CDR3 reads CASSQEVPGQGETQYF. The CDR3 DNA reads TGCGCCAGCAGCCAAGAAGTCCCGGGACAGGGAGAGACCCAGTACTTC.

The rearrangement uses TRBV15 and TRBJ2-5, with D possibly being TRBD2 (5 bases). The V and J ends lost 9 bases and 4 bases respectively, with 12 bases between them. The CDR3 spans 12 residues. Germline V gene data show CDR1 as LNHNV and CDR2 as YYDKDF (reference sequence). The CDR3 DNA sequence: TGTGCCACTCTGGGCGGGTCAGAGACCCAGTACTTC. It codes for CATLGGSETQYF.